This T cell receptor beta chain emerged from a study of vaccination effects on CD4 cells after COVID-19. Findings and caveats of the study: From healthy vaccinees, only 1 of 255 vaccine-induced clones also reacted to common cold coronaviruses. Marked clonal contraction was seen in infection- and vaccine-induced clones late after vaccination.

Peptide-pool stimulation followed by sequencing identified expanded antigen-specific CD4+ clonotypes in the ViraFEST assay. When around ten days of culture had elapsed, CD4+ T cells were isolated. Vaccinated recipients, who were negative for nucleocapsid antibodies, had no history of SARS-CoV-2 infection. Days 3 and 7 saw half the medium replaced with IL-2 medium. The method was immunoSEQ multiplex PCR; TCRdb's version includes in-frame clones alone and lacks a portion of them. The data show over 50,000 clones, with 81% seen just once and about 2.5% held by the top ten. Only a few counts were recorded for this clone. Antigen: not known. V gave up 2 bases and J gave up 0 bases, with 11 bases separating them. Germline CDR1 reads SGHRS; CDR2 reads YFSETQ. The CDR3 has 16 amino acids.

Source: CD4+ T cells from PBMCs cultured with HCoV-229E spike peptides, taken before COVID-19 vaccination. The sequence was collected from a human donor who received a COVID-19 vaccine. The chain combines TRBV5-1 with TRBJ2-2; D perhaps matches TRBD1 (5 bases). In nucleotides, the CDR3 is TGCGCCAGCAGCTTAGGCCAGACAGCGAACACCGGGGAGCTGTTTTTT. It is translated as CASSLGQTANTGELFF.